The next 25 T cell receptor beta chains were all read from a single sample in a study of beta chain features in type 1 diabetes. Reverse transcription of all isolated RNA meant that expressed TCRB transcripts were sequenced. Assay: immunoSEQ multiplex PCR; the TCRdb copy retains only in-frame clones and omits some. The sample has 300,000 to 350,000 clones, 13% to 15% seen once; the top ten hold 6.7%. Sequenced: central memory CD4+ T cells from blood. All receptors derive from a man aged 25 to 40 in good health.

The chain has TRBV7-9 and TRBJ1-2; 8 bases map to TRBD1. The CDR3 runs to 13 residues. Trimming cost V 3 bases and J 7 bases; bases outside gene matches: 4. CDR1 and CDR2 (germline): SEHNR, FQNEAQ (reference sequence). CDR3 protein: CASSFPDRAGYTF. The CDR3 region has the DNA TGTGCCAGCAGCTTCCCGGACAGGGCTGGCTACACCTTC.

This clone has a count of ten or more. The CDR3 here is CASTEGRLAGKDTQYF. The CDR3 DNA is TGTGCCAGCACCGAAGGAAGACTAGCGGGGAAAGATACGCAGTATTTT. This rearrangement joins TRBV2 to TRBJ2-3, with TRBD2 matching 11 bases. V was clipped by 7 bases and J by 5 bases; unmatched bases: 11. The CDR3 loop spans 16 amino acids. Germline V lookup: CDR1 SNHLY, CDR2 FYNNEI.

V gene TRBV23-1 combines with J gene TRBJ2-7; no clear D. TRBV23-1 is designated an ORF whose function remains uncertain. Trimming pared 7 bases from V and 2 bases from J, leaving 15 bases between. The CDR3 is 14 residues long. DNA for the CDR3: TGCGCCAGCACCCACGGGCCCTACACCTACGAGCAGTACGTC. Translation gives CASTHGPYTYEQYV.

V usage is TRBV7-4 and J usage is TRBJ2-7; no reliable D call. The CDR3 length is 16 residues. The germline V and J ends were trimmed by 3 bases and 1 base, with 16 bases remaining between them. The germline gives CDR1 SGHVT, CDR2 SQSDAQ. CDR3 DNA: TGTGCCAGCAGCTTGGAATCTAGTCTCCAGTCCTACGAGCAGTACGTC. Translating it yields CASSLESSLQSYEQYV.

This chain joins TRBV7-8 and TRBJ2-5; possibly TRBD1 for D (6 bases). Trimming took 5 bases from V and 2 from J, leaving 12 bases between them. The CDR3 runs to 14 residues. Germline CDR1 reads SGHVS; CDR2 reads FQNEAQ. CDR3 in DNA: TGTGCCAGCAGCGAACGGACAGAACAAGAGACCCAGTACTTC. This encodes CASSERTEQETQYF.

This chain links TRBV5-4 with TRBJ2-2; 9 bases match TRBD2. Losses at the gene ends were 0 bases for V and 4 bases for J; bases not matched to a gene: 4. This CDR3 spans 16 amino acids. The germline gives CDR1 SGHNT, CDR2 YYREEE (reference sequence). The CDR3 region has the DNA TGTGCCAGCAGCTTGGCGTCTAGCGGGATCACCGGGGAGCTGTTTTTT. Its translation: CASSLASSGITGELFF. Drawing the rest from reference TRBV5-4 and TRBJ2-2, the complete variable domain is ETGVTQSPTHLIKTRGQQVTLRCSSQSGHNTVSWYQQALGQGPQFIFQYYREEENGRGNFPPRFSGLQFPNYSSELNVNALELDDSALYLCASSLASSGITGELFFGEGSRLTVL.

The sample holds a few counts of this clone. The chain joins TRBV6-5 to TRBJ1-5; the D is unclear. The germline CDR1 and CDR2 sequences are MNHEY and SVGAGI. The CDR3 contains 14 residues. Deletions cut 3 bases from V and 7 bases from J, with 13 bases between. CDR3 amino acids: CASSYAGIGQPQHF. In nucleotides, the CDR3 is TGTGCCAGCAGTTATGCGGGGATCGGGCAGCCCCAGCATTTT.

Only a few counts were recorded for this clone. The chain employs TRBV29-1 and TRBJ2-5; the D is unclear. Trimming stripped 0 bases from V and 4 bases from J, with 9 bases between. The CDR3 contains 13 residues. Germline-derived CDR1 and CDR2 are SQVTM and ANQGSEA. The CDR3 is CSVEDGVGETQYF. The DNA for the CDR3 is TGCAGCGTTGAAGATGGGGTTGGAGAGACCCAGTACTTC.

This clone turned up a few times. For the CDR3, the DNA is TGCAGCGTTGGTACTGGGGCAGCGGGCACCGGGGAGCTGTTTTTT. This translates into CSVGTGAAGTGELFF. The gene calls are TRBV29-1 and TRBJ2-2, with a possible D match to TRBD2 (6 bases). The germline CDR1 and CDR2 sequences are SQVTM and ANQGSEA. V gave up 4 bases and J gave up 4 bases, with 16 bases separating them. The CDR3 consists of 15 residues.

This clone was recorded a few times. The chain links TRBV7-2 to TRBJ2-5; TRBD2 agrees at 10 bases. The trim removed 5 bases at V and 4 bases at J, leaving 7 bases unmatched. Germline V gene data show CDR1 as SGHTA and CDR2 as FQGNSA. There are 15 residues in the CDR3. The CDR3 here is CASSPTRTSGETQYF. DNA of the CDR3: TGTGCCAGCAGCCCAACCCGGACTAGCGGAGAGACCCAGTACTTC.

This chain uses TRBV5-1 with TRBJ1-6, with TRBD1 as a possible D gene (6 bases). CDR3 length equals 15 residues. Germline-derived CDR1 and CDR2 are SGHRS and YFSETQ. Trimming cost V 7 bases and J 4 bases, with 15 bases left between them. Written as DNA, the CDR3 is TGCGCCAGCGAGACAGGAACCTTATATAATTCACCCCTCCACTTT. Protein: CASETGTLYNSPLHF.

The V call is TRBV7-2, the J call TRBJ1-5; TRBD1 might be the D (5 bases). The V end lost 5 bases, the J end lost 6 bases, and 14 bases lay between the germline ends. This CDR3 comprises 14 residues. From germline, CDR1 is SGHTA and CDR2 FQGNSA. The CDR3 is CASSAGRGGQPQHF. CDR3 coding DNA: TGTGCCAGCAGCGCTGGAAGGGGAGGTCAGCCCCAGCATTTT.

The gene calls are TRBV7-9 and TRBJ2-3; 8 bases align to TRBD2. V lost 7 bases and J lost 4; bases outside the gene matches: 10. CDR1 and CDR2 (germline): SEHNR, FQNEAQ (reference sequence). The CDR3 totals 15 residues. Written as DNA, the CDR3 is TGTGCCAGCACCCGAGCGGGAGTCGGCCCAGATACGCAGTATTTT. Protein: CASTRAGVGPDTQYF.

This clone was counted only a few times. The chain carries TRBV4-3 and TRBJ1-2; TRBD1 matches at 7 bases. The trim removed 0 bases at V and 3 bases at J, leaving 1 base unmatched. CDR3 length: 14 amino acids. In germline, CDR1 is LGHNA, CDR2 YSLEER. This chain's CDR3 is CASSQETGDYGYTF. The CDR3 DNA reads as TGCGCCAGCAGCCAAGAAACAGGGGACTATGGCTACACCTTC.

The V and J genes are TRBV2 and TRBJ1-4; tentative D call: TRBD1 (6 bases). Trimming stripped 4 bases from V and 8 bases from J, with 14 bases between. The CDR3 length is 14 residues. CDR1 is SNHLY and CDR2 is FYNNEI in the germline V gene. The CDR3 DNA reads TGTGCCAGCAGTGGGGGGACACCCGGAGAAAAACTGTTTTTT. Protein sequence: CASSGGTPGEKLFF.

V gene TRBV11-2 combines with J gene TRBJ2-5, with TRBD2 matching over 7 bases. This CDR3 is built from 16 residues. J lost 5 bases, V lost 5 bases, and 14 bases had no gene match. Germline CDR1 is SGHAT and CDR2 is FQNNGV. The CDR3: CASSLRLAGGRETQYF. The CDR3 DNA sequence: TGTGCCAGCAGCCTTCGACTAGCTGGTGGACGGGAGACCCAGTACTTC.

Details on this clone: Other DNA sequences of this sample code for an identical CDR3. V usage is TRBV5-1 and J usage is TRBJ2-1; D is perhaps TRBD1 or TRBD2 (6 bases each). Germline-derived CDR1 and CDR2 are SGHRS and YFSETQ. Trimming left V 0 bases short and J 6 bases short, with 10 bases between. The CDR3 spans 14 residues. CDR3 protein: CASSLEGGRNEQFF. The CDR3, as DNA: TGCGCCAGCAGCTTGGAGGGGGGCCGCAATGAGCAGTTCTTC. The full variable domain, its missing parts supplied by reference TRBV5-1 and TRBJ2-1, is KAGVTQTPRYLIKTRGQQVTLSCSPISGHRSVSWYQQTPGQGLQFLFEYFSETQRNKGNFPGRFSGRQFSNSRSEMNVSTLELGDSALYLCASSLEGGRNEQFFGPGTRLTVL.

The chain links TRBV13 to TRBJ2-5; 13 bases are a match to TRBD2. Germline V gives CDR1 PRHDT, CDR2 FYEKMQ (reference sequence). The CDR3 spans 16 residues. After removal of 5 bases from V and 5 bases from J, the junction contained 8 bases not matched to a gene. CDR3 coding DNA: TGTGCCAGCAGCCGAACTAGCGGGAGGGCCGGTGAGACCCAGTACTTC. It yields the protein CASSRTSGRAGETQYF.

This clone was seen more than once but under ten times. The chain carries TRBV5-1 and TRBJ2-2; TRBD1 or TRBD2 may be the D gene (5 bases each). V shed 2 bases and J shed 3 bases, with 11 bases lying between them. Germline CDR1 and CDR2: SGHRS and YFSETQ. CDR3 length: 15 amino acids. CDR3 protein: CASSFKGTDTGELFF. CDR3 DNA: TGCGCCAGCAGCTTTAAAGGGACGGACACCGGGGAGCTGTTTTTT.

This clone has a count of ten or more. The chain combines TRBV10-3 with TRBJ2-1; 11 nucleotides line up with TRBD2. V was clipped by 9 bases and J by 5 bases; unmatched bases: 6. The CDR3 covers 14 residues. Germline lookup yields CDR1 ENHRY and CDR2 SYGVKD. CDR3 in DNA: TGTGCCATTAAGACTAGCGGGGAAAACAATGAGCAGTTCTTC. This sequence encodes CAIKTSGENNEQFF.

The chain links TRBV4-3 to TRBJ2-3, with 8 bases identical to TRBD2. The CDR3 runs to 17 residues. Germline lookup yields CDR1 LGHNA and CDR2 YSLEER. After removal of 1 base from V and 2 bases from J, the junction contained 8 bases not matched to a gene. CDR3 in DNA: TGCGCCAGCAGCCAAGGTCAAACTAGCGGATCCACAGATACGCAGTATTTT. Protein product: CASSQGQTSGSTDTQYF.

This clone was picked up one time. The V gene is TRBV19, the J gene TRBJ1-5, with a possible D match to TRBD1 (5 bases). Trimming cost V 7 bases and J 0 bases, with 13 bases left between them. Germline V gene sequence: CDR1 LNHDA, CDR2 SQIVND (reference sequence). CDR3 length: 15 amino acids. The CDR3 DNA follows: TGTGCCAGTATCCCGGACACTGTTAGCAATCAGCCCCAGCATTTT. This sequence encodes CASIPDTVSNQPQHF.

The V gene is TRBV5-4, the J gene TRBJ1-5, with D maybe TRBD1 (6 bases). Germline values: CDR1 SGHNT, CDR2 YYREEE (reference sequence). V shed 0 bases and J shed 7 bases, with 14 bases lying between them. The CDR3 extends over 15 amino acids. CDR3 region: CASSLGGGAQQPQHF. The CDR3 nucleotides are TGTGCCAGCAGCTTGGGGGGGGGCGCACAGCAGCCCCAGCATTTT.

This sequence joins TRBV9 and TRBJ2-1, with 7 bases that match TRBD1. The CDR3 is made up of 15 amino acids. The ends lost 4 bases at V and 2 bases at J; junction bases unmatched: 6. Looked up from germline, CDR1 is SGDLS and CDR2 is YYNGEE. CDR3 sequence reads: CASSIGTVAYNEQFF. CDR3 DNA: TGTGCCAGCAGCATTGGGACAGTCGCCTACAATGAGCAGTTCTTC.

This clone was found a few times. The chain combines TRBV7-8 with TRBJ2-5; 11 nucleotides agree with TRBD2. The germline V gene encodes CDR1 SGHVS and CDR2 FQNEAQ. V dropped 5 bases and J dropped 5; count of bases not matched to a gene: 4. This CDR3 has 14 residues. The CDR3 spells CASSPRTSGETQYF. The CDR3 region has the DNA TGTGCCAGCAGCCCCCGGACTAGCGGGGAGACCCAGTACTTC.